This T cell receptor (beta chain) appears in the sequencing data of a study of blood T cell repertoires in COVID-19 (dated by TCRdb to about 2020). About the study as a whole: Collaborator samples came from the United States, Italy and Spain and covered acute and convalescent phases of COVID-19. The prospective study material was composed of cDNA or gDNA derived from T cells, B-cell-depleted T cells, or PBMCs. Subjects who had been exposed to COVID-19, were actively infected with it, or had recovered from it provided the deeply sampled blood TCRbeta repertoires that made up the dataset. A freely available public database, intended as a resource for researchers studying the immune response to SARS-CoV-2, is where the repertoires were released. The samples were drawn from the first 160 participants of the ongoing ImmuneRACE study and from 950 to 1,500 subjects provided by 6 global collaborators. The sample metadata nearly always contained a de-identified subject ID, COVID-19 status, age in years and sex. Where available, HLA class I and class II types were taken from metadata supplied by the sample provider and were not determined by assay-based typing. What the authors observed across the whole study: How much clinical and demographic metadata was included differed by source and by participant, and the metadata was provided uncurated.

Points on this clone: Its target antigen remains unknown. One base away there is no much larger clone; base qualities are not given.

CDR1 and CDR2, per the germline V gene, are MGHRA and YSYEKL. Germline trimming amounts to 6 bases on V and 0 bases on J, with 7 as the count of junction bases outside the gene matches. From cysteine to phenylalanine, the CDR3 is 17 amino acids long. The retained sequence is limited to the CDR3, 51 bases, with the frame set at the first base. The immunoSEQ Assay, a bias-controlled multiplex PCR, was used to amplify TCRbeta CDR3 regions from genomic DNA. Per the authors' processing: Within the assay, amplification of reference gene primers was used to estimate how many nucleated cells each sample contained. To quantify the absolute abundance of each unique TCRbeta CDR3 rearrangement, sequence reads were collapsed and filtered. For each sample, productive Simpson clonality was calculated as the square root of Simpson's diversity index over productive rearrangements. The immuneACCESS repertoire file appears here via TCRdb, limited to in-frame rearrangements. These files lack a portion of the clones; in checked studies, under half of the deficit traces to unresolved V genes, and the cause of the others is not known. V, J and clone size are those of that table, while D and trimming were read from the DNA. This sample is represented by about 80,000 clones; about four fifths of them were singletons. 39% of the sample belongs to the ten largest clones.

The collaborating institutions used their own protocols to collect whole blood in K2EDTA tubes. Collaborator samples were shipped for TCRbeta analysis as frozen whole blood, isolated PBMCs, or DNA extracted from either sample type. The sample comprised peripheral blood. The sequence derives from a man of 80 years or more with active or convalescent COVID-19. The chain is assembled from TRBV4-1 and TRBJ2-6; the junction holds 8 bases that match TRBD1. The CDR3 reads CASSGTGPLSGANVLTF. The DNA sequence follows: TGCGCCAGCAGTGGGACAGGCCCCCTCTCTGGGGCCAACGTCCTGACTTTC.